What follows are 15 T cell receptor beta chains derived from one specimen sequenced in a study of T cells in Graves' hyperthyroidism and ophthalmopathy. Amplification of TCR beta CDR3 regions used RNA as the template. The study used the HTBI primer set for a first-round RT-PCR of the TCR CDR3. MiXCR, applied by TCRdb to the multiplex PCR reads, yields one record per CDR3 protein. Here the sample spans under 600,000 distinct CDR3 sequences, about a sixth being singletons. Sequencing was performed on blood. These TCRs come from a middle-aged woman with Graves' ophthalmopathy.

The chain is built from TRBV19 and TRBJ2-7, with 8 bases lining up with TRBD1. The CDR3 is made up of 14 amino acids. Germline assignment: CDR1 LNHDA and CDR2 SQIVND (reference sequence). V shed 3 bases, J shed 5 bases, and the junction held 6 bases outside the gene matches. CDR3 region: CASSIQAGGHEQYF. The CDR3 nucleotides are TGTGCCAGTAGTATTCAGGCAGGGGGCCACGAGCAGTACTTC.

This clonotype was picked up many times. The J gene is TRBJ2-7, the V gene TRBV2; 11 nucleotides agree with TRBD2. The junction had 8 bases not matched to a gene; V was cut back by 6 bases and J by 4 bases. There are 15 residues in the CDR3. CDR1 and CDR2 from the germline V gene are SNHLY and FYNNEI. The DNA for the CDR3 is TGTGCCAGCAGGCTATATAGCGGGAGGGGGTACGAGCAGTACTTC. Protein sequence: CASRLYSGRGYEQYF.

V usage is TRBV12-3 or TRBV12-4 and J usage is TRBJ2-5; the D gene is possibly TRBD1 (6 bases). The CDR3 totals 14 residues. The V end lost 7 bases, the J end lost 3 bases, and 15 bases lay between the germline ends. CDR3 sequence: CASKTGTTKETQYF. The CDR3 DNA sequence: TGTGCCAGCAAGACCGGGACAACAAAAGAGACCCAGTACTTC.

The CDR3 bases are TGTGCCAGCAGCCCCCTCCTGGGCCTCTACGAGCAGTACTTC. Protein product: CASSPLLGLYEQYF. The V and J genes are TRBV7-9 and TRBJ2-7; D is undetermined. The germline CDR1 and CDR2 sequences are SEHNR and FQNEAQ (reference sequence). The CDR3 length is 14 residues. Trimming removed 5 bases from V and 3 bases from J, with 14 bases in between.

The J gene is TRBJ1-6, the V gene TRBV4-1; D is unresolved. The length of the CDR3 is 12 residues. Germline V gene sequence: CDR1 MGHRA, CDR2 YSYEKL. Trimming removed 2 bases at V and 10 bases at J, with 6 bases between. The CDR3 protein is CASSQSRSPLHF. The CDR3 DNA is TGCGCCAGCAGCCAAAGTAGGTCACCCCTCCACTTT.

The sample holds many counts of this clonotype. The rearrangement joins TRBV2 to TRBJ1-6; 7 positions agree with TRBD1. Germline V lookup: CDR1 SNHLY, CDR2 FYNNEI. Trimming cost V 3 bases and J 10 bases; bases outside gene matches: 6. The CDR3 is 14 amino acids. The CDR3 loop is CASSDPGGASPLHF. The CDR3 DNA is TGTGCCAGCAGTGACCCAGGGGGGGCGTCACCCCTCCACTTT. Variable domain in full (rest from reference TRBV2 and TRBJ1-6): EPEVTQTPSHQVTQMGQEVILRCVPISNHLYFYWYRQILGQKVEFLVSFYNNEISEKSEIFDDQFSVERPDGSNFTLKIRSTKLEDSAMYFCASSDPGGASPLHFGNGTRLTVT.

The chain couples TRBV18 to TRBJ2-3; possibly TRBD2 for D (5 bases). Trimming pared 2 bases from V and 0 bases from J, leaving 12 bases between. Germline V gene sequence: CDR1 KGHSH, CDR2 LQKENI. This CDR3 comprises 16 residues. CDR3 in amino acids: CASSPWARTSTDTQYF. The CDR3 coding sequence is TGTGCCAGCTCACCATGGGCCAGGACTAGCACAGATACGCAGTATTTT.

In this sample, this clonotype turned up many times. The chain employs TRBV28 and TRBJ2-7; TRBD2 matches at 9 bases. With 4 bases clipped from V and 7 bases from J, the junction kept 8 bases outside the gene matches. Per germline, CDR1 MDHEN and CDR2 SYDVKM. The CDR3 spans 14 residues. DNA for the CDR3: TGTGCCAGCAGTTCGGCTAGCGGGATCGATGAGCAGTACTTC. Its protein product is CASSSASGIDEQYF. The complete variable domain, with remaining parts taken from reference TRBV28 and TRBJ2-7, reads DVKVTQSSRYLVKRTGEKVFLECVQDMDHENMFWYRQDPGLGLRLIYFSYDVKMKEKGDIPEGYSVSREKKERFSLILESASTNQTSMYLCASSSASGIDEQYFGPGTRLTVT.

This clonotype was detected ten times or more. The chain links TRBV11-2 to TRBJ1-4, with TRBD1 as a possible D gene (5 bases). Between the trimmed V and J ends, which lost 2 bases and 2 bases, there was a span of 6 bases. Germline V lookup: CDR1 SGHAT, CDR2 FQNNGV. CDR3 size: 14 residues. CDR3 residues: CASSLRGTNEKLFF. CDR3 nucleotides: TGTGCCAGCAGCTTACGGGGGACTAATGAAAAACTGTTTTTT. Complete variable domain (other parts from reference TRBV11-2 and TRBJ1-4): EAGVAQSPRYKIIEKRQSVAFWCNPISGHATLYWYQQILGQGPKLLIQFQNNGVVDDSQLPKDRFSAERLKGVDSTLKIQPAKLEDSAVYLCASSLRGTNEKLFFGSGTQLSVL.

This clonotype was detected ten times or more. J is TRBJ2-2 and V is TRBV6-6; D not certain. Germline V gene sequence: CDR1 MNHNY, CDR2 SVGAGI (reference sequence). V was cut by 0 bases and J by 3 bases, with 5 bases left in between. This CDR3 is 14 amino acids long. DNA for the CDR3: TGTGCCAGCAGTTACTCTCTGCACACCGGGGAGCTGTTTTTT. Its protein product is CASSYSLHTGELFF.

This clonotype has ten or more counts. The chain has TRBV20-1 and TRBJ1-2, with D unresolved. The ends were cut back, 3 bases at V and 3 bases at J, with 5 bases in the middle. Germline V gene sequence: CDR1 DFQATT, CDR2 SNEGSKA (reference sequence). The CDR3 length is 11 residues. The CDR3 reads CSARWDYGYTF. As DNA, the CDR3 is TGCAGTGCTAGGTGGGACTATGGCTACACCTTC.

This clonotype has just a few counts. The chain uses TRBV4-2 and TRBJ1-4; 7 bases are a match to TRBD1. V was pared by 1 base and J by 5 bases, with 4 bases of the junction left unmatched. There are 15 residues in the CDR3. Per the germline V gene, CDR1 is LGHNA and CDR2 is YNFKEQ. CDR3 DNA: TGTGCCAGCAGCCAAGCCCCGGGACAGAATGAAAAACTGTTTTTT. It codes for CASSQAPGQNEKLFF.

CDR3 nucleotides: TGTGCCAGCAGGACCTTTAGCGGGAGGGCCCCCGATACGCAGTATTTT. This codes for CASRTFSGRAPDTQYF. The chain has TRBV6-1 and TRBJ2-3; 11 bases match TRBD2. CDR1 MNHNS and CDR2 SASEGT come from the germline V gene. The CDR3 length is 16 residues. Unmatched junction bases numbered 11, after V lost 6 bases and J lost 6 bases.

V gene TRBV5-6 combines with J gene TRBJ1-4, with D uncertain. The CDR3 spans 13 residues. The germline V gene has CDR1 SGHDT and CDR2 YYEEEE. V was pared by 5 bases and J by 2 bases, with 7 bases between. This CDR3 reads CASSWSTNEKLFF. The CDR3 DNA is TGTGCCAGCAGTTGGAGTACTAATGAAAAACTGTTTTTT.

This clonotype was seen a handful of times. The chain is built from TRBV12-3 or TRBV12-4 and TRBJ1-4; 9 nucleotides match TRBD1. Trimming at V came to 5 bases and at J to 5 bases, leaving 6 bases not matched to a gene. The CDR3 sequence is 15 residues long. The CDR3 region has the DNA TGTGCCAGCAGTAATCGACAGGGGGGAAATGAAAAACTGTTTTTT. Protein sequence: CASSNRQGGNEKLFF.